Included here is one T cell receptor beta chain sequence, with context. The antigen is unknown. Samples were taken at baseline and on day 1 of cycles 4 and 7. Profiled with immunoSEQ multiplex PCR; TCRdb holds only in-frame clones, not every one. The sample carries approximately 58,000 clones, approximately 90% recorded once. This sample stems from a study of OX40 agonist ivuxolimab in advanced cancers. Study overall: Patients were infused with ivuxolimab every 2 weeks at 0.01 to 10 mg/kg. Overall study findings and caveats: Expanded clones were, on average, more numerous in CD8+ T cells than in CD4+.

The CDR3 is 18 residues long. Germline V gene data show CDR1 as SGHNT and CDR2 as YYREEE (reference sequence). Trimming left V 4 bases short and J 0 bases short, with 23 bases between. The source is an adult with an advanced solid tumor such as melanoma, head and neck, liver or kidney cancer. Sequences were derived from CD4+ or CD8+ T cells sorted from blood, sampled in a trial of the OX40 agonist ivuxolimab. The J gene is TRBJ2-7, the V gene TRBV5-4; D is possibly TRBD1 (6 bases). The CDR3 reads CASSPRPGTGQPSYEQYF. CDR3 DNA sequence: TGTGCCAGCAGCCCACGTCCTGGGACGGGACAACCCTCCTACGAGCAGTACTTC.